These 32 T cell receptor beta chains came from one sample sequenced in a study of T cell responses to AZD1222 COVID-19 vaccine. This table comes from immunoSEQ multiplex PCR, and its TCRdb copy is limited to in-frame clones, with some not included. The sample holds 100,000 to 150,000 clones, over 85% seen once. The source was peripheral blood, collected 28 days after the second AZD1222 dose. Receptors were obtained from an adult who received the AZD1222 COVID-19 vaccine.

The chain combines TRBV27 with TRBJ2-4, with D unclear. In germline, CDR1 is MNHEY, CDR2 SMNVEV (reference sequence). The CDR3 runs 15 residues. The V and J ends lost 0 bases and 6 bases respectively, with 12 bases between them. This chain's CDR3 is CASSLSRGVSNIQYF. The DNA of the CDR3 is TGTGCCAGCAGTTTATCGCGCGGAGTGTCAAACATTCAGTACTTC.

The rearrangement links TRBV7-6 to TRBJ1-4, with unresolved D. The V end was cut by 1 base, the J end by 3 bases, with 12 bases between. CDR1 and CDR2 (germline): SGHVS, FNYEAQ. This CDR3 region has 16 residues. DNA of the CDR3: TGTGCCAGCAGCTTAGTTAAAGGCAGAGCTAATGAAAAACTGTTTTTT. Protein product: CASSLVKGRANEKLFF.

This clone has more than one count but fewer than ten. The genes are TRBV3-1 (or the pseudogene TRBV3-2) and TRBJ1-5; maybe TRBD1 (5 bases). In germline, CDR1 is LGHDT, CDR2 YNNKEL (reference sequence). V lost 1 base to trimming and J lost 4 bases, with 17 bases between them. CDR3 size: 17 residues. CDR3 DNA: TGTGCCAGCAGCCAAGTTAGGGGACCGCTCCTTAATCAGCCCCAGCATTTT. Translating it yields CASSQVRGPLLNQPQHF.

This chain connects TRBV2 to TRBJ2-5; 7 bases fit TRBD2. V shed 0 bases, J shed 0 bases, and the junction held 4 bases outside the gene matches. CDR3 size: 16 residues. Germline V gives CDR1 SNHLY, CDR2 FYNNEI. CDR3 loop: CASSEATAGNQETQYF. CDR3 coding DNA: TGTGCCAGCAGTGAAGCCACAGCGGGAAACCAAGAGACCCAGTACTTC.

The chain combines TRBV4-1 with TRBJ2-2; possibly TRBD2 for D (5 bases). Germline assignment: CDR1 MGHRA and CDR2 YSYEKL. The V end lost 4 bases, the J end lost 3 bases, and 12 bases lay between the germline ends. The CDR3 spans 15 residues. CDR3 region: CASSLRADHTGELFF. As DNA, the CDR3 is TGCGCCAGCAGCCTGCGGGCCGACCACACCGGGGAGCTGTTTTTT.

CDR3 in amino acids: CASSRTTGEQFF. The CDR3 nucleotides read TGTGCCAGCAGCCGGACTACGGGAGAGCAGTTCTTC. The rearrangement uses TRBV7-3 and TRBJ2-1; D may be TRBD2 (6 bases). The CDR3 has 12 amino acids. The germline V gene has CDR1 SGHTA and CDR2 FQGTGA. V lost 5 bases and J 10 bases, leaving 12 bases between the germline ends.

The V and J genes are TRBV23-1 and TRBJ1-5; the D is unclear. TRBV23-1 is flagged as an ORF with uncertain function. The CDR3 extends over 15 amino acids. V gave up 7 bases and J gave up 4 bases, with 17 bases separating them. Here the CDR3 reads CASNRPAFGNQPQHF. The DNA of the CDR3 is TGCGCCAGCAACCGACCTGCATTTGGTAATCAGCCCCAGCATTTT.

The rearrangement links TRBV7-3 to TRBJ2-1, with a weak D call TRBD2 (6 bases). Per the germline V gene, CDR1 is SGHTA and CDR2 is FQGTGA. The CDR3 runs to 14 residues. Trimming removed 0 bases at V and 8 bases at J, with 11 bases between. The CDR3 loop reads CASSLTGRGDEQFF. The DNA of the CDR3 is TGTGCCAGCAGCTTAACCGGGAGAGGGGATGAGCAGTTCTTC.

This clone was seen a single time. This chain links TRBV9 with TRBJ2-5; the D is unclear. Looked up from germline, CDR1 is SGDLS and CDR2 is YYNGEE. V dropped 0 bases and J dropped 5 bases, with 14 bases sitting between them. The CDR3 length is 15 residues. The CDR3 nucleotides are TGTGCCAGCAGCGTAGGTGGCTTACAAAGGGAGACCCAGTACTTC. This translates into CASSVGGLQRETQYF.

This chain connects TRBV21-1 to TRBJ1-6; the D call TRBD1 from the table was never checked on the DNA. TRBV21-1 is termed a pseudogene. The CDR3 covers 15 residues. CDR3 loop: CASSTRQGAGSPLHF. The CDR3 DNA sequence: TGTGCCAGCAGCACCCGACAGGGGGCAGGCTCACCCCTCCACTTT.

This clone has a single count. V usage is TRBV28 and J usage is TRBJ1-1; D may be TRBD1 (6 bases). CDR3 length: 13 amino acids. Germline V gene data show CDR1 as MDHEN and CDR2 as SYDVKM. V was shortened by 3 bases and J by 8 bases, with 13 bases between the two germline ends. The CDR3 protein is CASSFSTGREAFF. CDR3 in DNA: TGTGCCAGCAGTTTTTCCACAGGGAGGGAAGCTTTCTTT.

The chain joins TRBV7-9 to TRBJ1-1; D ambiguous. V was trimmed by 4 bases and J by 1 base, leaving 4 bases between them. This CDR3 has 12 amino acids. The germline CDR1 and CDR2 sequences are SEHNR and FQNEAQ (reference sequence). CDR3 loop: CASSYPNTEAFF. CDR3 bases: TGTGCCAGCAGCTACCCGAACACTGAAGCTTTCTTT.

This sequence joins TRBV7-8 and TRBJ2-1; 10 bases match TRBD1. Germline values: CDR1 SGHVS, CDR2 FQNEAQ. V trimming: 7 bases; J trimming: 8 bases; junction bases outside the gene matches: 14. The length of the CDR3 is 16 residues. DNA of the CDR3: TGTGCCAGCACCCTCCCTGACAGGGGGCGCGGAGATGAGCAGTTCTTC. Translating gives CASTLPDRGRGDEQFF.

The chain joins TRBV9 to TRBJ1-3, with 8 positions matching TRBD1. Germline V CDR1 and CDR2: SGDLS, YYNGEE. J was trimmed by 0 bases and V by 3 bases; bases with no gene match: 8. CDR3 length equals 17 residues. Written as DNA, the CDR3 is TGTGCCAGCAGCGACGGACAGGGCTTCCCCTCTGGAAACACCATATATTTT. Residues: CASSDGQGFPSGNTIYF.

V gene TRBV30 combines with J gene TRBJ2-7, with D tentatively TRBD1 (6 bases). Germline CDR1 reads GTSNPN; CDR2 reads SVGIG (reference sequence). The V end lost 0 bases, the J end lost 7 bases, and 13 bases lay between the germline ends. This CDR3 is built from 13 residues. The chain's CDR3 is CAWSVTQGREQYF. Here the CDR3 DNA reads TGTGCCTGGAGTGTAACTCAGGGGCGGGAGCAGTACTTC. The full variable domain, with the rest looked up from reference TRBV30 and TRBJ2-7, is SQTIHQWPATLVQPVGSPLSLECTVEGTSNPNLYWYRQAAGRGLQLLFYSVGIGQISSEVPQNLSASRPQDRQFILSSKKLLLSDSGFYLCAWSVTQGREQYFGPGTRLTVT.

This CDR3 is CAWSVSQETGELFF. CDR3 in DNA: TGTGCCTGGAGTGTCTCTCAGGAAACCGGGGAGCTGTTTTTT. This chain connects TRBV30 to TRBJ2-2; no firm D call. Germline values: CDR1 GTSNPN, CDR2 SVGIG (reference sequence). V was shortened by 0 bases and J by 5 bases, with 10 bases between the two germline ends. The CDR3 is 14 amino acids. Full variable domain (missing parts from reference TRBV30 and TRBJ2-2): SQTIHQWPATLVQPVGSPLSLECTVEGTSNPNLYWYRQAAGRGLQLLFYSVGIGQISSEVPQNLSASRPQDRQFILSSKKLLLSDSGFYLCAWSVSQETGELFFGEGSRLTVL.

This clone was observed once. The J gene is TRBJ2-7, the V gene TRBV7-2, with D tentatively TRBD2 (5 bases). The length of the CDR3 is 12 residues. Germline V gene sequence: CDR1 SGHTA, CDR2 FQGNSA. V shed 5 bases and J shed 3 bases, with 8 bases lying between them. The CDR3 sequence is CASSPGFYEQYF. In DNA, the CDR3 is TGTGCCAGCAGCCCGGGATTCTACGAGCAGTACTTC.

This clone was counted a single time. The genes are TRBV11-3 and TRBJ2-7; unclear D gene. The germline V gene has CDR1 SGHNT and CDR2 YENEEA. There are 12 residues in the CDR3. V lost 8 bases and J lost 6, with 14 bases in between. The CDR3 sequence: CASRLEDGEQYF. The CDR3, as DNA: TGTGCCAGCCGTCTAGAGGATGGCGAGCAGTACTTC.

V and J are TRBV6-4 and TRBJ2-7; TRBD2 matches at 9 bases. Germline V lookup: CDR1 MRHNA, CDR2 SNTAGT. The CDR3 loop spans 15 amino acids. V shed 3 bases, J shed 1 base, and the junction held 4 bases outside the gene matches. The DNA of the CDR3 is TGTGCCAGCAGTGAGGCTAGCGGGATGTCCTACGAGCAGTACTTC. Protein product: CASSEASGMSYEQYF.

The CDR3 loop reads CASSLSAGRQYF. The CDR3 DNA sequence: TGTGCCAGCAGCCTCTCCGCGGGTAGGCAGTACTTC. This sequence joins TRBV7-2 and TRBJ2-7; the D gene is possibly TRBD2 (5 bases). This CDR3 region has 12 residues. The V end was cut by 5 bases, the J end by 9 bases, with 14 bases between. Germline loops: CDR1 SGHTA, CDR2 FQGNSA.

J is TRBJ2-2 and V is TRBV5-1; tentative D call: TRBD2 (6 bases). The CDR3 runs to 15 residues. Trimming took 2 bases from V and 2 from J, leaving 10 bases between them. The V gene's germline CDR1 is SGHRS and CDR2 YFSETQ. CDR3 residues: CASSFGGTNTGELFF. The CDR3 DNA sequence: TGCGCCAGCAGCTTCGGGGGAACTAACACCGGGGAGCTGTTTTTT.

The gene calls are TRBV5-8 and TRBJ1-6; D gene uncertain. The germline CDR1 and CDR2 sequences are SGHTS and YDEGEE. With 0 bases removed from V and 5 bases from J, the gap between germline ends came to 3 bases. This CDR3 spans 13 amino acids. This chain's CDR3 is CASSLVDNSPLHF. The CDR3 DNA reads TGTGCCAGCAGCTTGGTGGATAATTCACCCCTCCACTTT.

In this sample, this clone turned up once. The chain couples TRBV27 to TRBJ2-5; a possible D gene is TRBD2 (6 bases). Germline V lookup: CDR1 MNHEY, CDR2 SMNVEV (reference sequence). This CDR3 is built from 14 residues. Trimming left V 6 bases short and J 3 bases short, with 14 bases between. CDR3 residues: CASSPSGVKETQYF. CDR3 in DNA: TGTGCCAGCAGCCCGTCGGGGGTTAAAGAGACCCAGTACTTC.

The CDR3 spells CASSEEVNEKLFF. DNA of the CDR3: TGTGCCAGTAGTGAGGAGGTTAATGAAAAACTGTTTTTT. The chain recombines TRBV19 with TRBJ1-4, with D unresolved. V shed 5 bases and J shed 4 bases, with 8 bases lying between them. Germline assignment: CDR1 LNHDA and CDR2 SQIVND (reference sequence). The CDR3 runs 13 residues.

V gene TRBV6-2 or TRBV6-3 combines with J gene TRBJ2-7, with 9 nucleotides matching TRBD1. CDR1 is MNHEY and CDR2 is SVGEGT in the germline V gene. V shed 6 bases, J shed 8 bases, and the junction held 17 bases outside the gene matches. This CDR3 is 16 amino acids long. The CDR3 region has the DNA TGTGCCAGCAGCCTACCTCCGGGACAGGGAACCAGGCAGCAGTACTTC. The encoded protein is CASSLPPGQGTRQQYF.

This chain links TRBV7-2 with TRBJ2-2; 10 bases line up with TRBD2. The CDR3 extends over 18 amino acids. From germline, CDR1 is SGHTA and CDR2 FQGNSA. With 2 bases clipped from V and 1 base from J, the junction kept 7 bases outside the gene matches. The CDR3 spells CASSLRSLAGVNTGELFF. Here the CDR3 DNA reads TGTGCCAGCAGCTTAAGGTCGCTAGCGGGAGTGAACACCGGGGAGCTGTTTTTT. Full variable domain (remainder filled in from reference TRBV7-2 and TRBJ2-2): GAGVSQSPSNKVTEKGKDVELRCDPISGHTALYWYRQSLGQGLEFLIYFQGNSAPDKSGLPSDRFSAERTGGSVSTLTIQRTQQEDSAVYLCASSLRSLAGVNTGELFFGEGSRLTVL.

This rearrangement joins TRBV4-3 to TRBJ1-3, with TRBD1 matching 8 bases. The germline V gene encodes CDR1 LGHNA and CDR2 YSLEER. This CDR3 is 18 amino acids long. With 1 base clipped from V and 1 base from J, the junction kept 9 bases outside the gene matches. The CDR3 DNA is TGCGCCAGCAGCCAAGGTCGTGCGCAGGGGGCTTCTGGAAACACCATATATTTT. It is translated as CASSQGRAQGASGNTIYF.

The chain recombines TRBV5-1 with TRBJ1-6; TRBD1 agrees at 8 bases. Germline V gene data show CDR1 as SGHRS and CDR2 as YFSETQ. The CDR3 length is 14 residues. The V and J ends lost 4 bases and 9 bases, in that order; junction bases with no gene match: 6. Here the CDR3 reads CASSPGQGSSPLHF. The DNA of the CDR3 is TGCGCCAGCAGCCCCGGACAGGGTAGTTCACCCCTCCACTTT.

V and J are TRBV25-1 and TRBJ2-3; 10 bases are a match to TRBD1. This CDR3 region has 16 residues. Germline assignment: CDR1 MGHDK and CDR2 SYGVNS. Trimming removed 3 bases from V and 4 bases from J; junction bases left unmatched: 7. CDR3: CASSEGDRGFADTQYF. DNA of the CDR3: TGTGCCAGCAGTGAGGGGGACAGGGGTTTCGCAGATACGCAGTATTTT.

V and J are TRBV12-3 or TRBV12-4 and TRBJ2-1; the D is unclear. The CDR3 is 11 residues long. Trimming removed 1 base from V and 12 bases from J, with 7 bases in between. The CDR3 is CASSLGGGQFF. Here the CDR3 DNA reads TGTGCCAGCAGTTTAGGCGGTGGGCAGTTCTTC.

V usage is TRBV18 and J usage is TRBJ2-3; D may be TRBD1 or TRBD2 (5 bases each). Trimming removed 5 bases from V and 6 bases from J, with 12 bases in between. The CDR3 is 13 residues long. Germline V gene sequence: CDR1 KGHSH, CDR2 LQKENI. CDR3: CASSGSREDTQYF. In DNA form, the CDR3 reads TGTGCCAGCTCAGGAAGCAGGGAGGATACGCAGTATTTT. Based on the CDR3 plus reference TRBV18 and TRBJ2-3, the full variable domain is NAGVMQNPRHLVRRRGQEARLRCSPMKGHSHVYWYRQLPEEGLKFMVYLQKENIIDESGMPKERFSAEFPKEGPSILRIQQVVRGDSAAYFCASSGSREDTQYFGPGTRLTVL.

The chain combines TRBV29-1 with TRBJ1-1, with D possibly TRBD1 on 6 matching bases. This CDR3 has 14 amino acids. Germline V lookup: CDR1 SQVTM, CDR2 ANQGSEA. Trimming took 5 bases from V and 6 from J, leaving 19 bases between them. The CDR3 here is CSVHPGRGYAEAFF. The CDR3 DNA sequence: TGCAGCGTTCATCCGGGCAGGGGATATGCTGAAGCTTTCTTT.